This TCR beta chain originates from a study of blood T cell repertoires in COVID-19. About the study: T cells, B-cell-depleted T cells, or PBMCs supplied cDNA or gDNA.

Per the original methods: Amplified reference gene primers provided the basis for estimating nucleated cell counts. This table comes from immunoSEQ multiplex PCR, and its TCRdb copy is limited to in-frame clones, with some not included. The DNA gave D and trimming, while V, J and clone size come from that table. The sample includes under 350,000 clones, about 88% of them seen just once. The germline V gene encodes CDR1 SNHLY and CDR2 FYNNEI. J lost 12 bases, V lost 7 bases, and 12 bases had no gene match. The CDR3 runs 13 residues. Sequences were obtained from peripheral blood. The rearrangement links TRBV2 to TRBJ2-1, with 7 bases aligning to TRBD1. This receptor was identified in a man aged 70-80 years with acute or convalescent COVID-19. CDR3 loop: CASNPGQLGVQFF. CDR3 DNA sequence: TGTGCCAGCAATCCGGGACAGCTCGGTGTGCAGTTCTTC.